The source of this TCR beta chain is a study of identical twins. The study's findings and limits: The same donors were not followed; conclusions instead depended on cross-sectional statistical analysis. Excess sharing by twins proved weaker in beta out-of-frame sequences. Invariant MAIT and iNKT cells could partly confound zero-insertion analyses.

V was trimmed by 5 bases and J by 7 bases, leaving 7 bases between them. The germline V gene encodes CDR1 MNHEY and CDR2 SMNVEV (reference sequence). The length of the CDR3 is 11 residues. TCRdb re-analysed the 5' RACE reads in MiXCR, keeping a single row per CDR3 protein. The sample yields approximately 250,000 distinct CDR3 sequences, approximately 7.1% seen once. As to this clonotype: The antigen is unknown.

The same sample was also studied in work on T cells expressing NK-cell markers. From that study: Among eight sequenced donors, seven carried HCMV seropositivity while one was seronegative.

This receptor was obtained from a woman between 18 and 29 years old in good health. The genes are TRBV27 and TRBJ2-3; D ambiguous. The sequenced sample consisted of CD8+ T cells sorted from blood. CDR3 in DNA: TGTGCCAGCAGTCTGGCGAATACGCAGTATTTT. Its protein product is CASSLANTQYF.